The 17 T cell receptor beta chains reported below all come from one sample, sequenced in a study of blood T cell repertoires in COVID-19. The data were produced by immunoSEQ multiplex PCR, yet TCRdb's version contains in-frame clones alone and is incomplete. The table lists hundreds of thousands of clones, 75% to 85% of them singletons. The material sequenced was peripheral blood. These receptors all come from a woman aged 45-65 years with acute or convalescent COVID-19.

The chain links TRBV5-1 to TRBJ1-1; unclear D gene. CDR3 length equals 14 residues. V was shortened by 3 bases and J by 4 bases, with 13 bases between the two germline ends. CDR1 is SGHRS and CDR2 is YFSETQ in the germline V gene. This CDR3 reads CASSSSLGSTEAFF. The CDR3 DNA reads TGCGCCAGCAGCTCTTCCCTCGGGAGCACTGAAGCTTTCTTT.

The chain has TRBV6-5 and TRBJ1-2, with TRBD1 matching 7 bases. J was trimmed by 7 bases and V by 5 bases; bases with no gene match: 7. Germline V CDR1 and CDR2: MNHEY, SVGAGI. The CDR3 is 13 residues long. The DNA for the CDR3 is TGTGCCAGCAGTCTCGACAGGGACGGTGGCTACACCTTC. The encoded protein is CASSLDRDGGYTF.

CDR3 in amino acids: CAWRAGTGGYTF. CDR3 coding DNA: TGTGCCTGGAGAGCCGGGACAGGGGGCTACACCTTC. The rearrangement uses TRBV30 and TRBJ1-2; 9 bases line up with TRBD1. V shed 3 bases and J 8 bases; nucleotides not matched to a gene: 4. Germline V gene lookup returns CDR1 GTSNPN and CDR2 SVGIG (reference sequence). The CDR3 consists of 12 residues.

This chain links TRBV6-5 with TRBJ2-2; D is uncertain. V lost 7 bases and J 3 bases, leaving 6 bases between the germline ends. The CDR3 sequence is 12 residues long. Germline V gene lookup returns CDR1 MNHEY and CDR2 SVGAGI. Here the CDR3 reads CASTQDTGELFF. DNA of the CDR3: TGTGCCAGCACCCAGGACACCGGGGAGCTGTTTTTT.

The chain joins TRBV6-5 to TRBJ1-1; D gene ambiguous. V was pared by 0 bases and J by 7 bases, with 12 bases between. CDR1 is MNHEY and CDR2 is SVGAGI in the germline V gene. CDR3 length: 14 residues. CDR3 residues: CASSYSIRESEAFF. Written as DNA, the CDR3 is TGTGCCAGCAGTTACTCGATCCGGGAAAGTGAAGCTTTCTTT.

The chain couples TRBV5-6 to TRBJ2-3; D is undetermined. This CDR3 spans 16 amino acids. The V gene's germline CDR1 is SGHDT and CDR2 YYEEEE. Deletions cut 1 base from V and 0 bases from J, with 12 bases between. DNA for the CDR3: TGTGCCAGCAGCTTGAGGAGCGAGTCTAGCACAGATACGCAGTATTTT. It yields the protein CASSLRSESSTDTQYF.

The gene calls are TRBV2 and TRBJ2-2; perhaps TRBD2 as D (6 bases). CDR3 size: 15 residues. CDR1 SNHLY and CDR2 FYNNEI come from the germline V gene. The V and J ends lost 7 bases and 4 bases respectively, with 16 bases between them. CDR3: CASTERLVGTGELFF. CDR3 nucleotides: TGTGCCAGCACAGAGCGACTAGTCGGCACCGGGGAGCTGTTTTTT.

The chain links TRBV21-1 to TRBJ1-5; TRBD1 was called by the table and not checked on the DNA. TRBV21-1 is deemed a pseudogene. The CDR3 has 15 amino acids. CDR3 nucleotide sequence: TGTGCCAGCAGCAAAGATAGGACAGTTGATCAGCCCCAGCATTTT. Its translation is CASSKDRTVDQPQHF.

V is TRBV28 and J is TRBJ2-1, with TRBD2 identical over 8 bases. The length of the CDR3 is 14 residues. The V gene end was trimmed by 5 bases and the J gene end by 4 bases; junction bases not matched to a gene: 4. CDR1 MDHEN and CDR2 SYDVKM come from the germline V gene. CDR3 loop: CASSLSGTYNEQFF. The CDR3 DNA sequence: TGTGCCAGCAGTCTTAGCGGGACATACAATGAGCAGTTCTTC. The full variable domain, rest sourced from reference TRBV28 and TRBJ2-1, is DVKVTQSSRYLVKRTGEKVFLECVQDMDHENMFWYRQDPGLGLRLIYFSYDVKMKEKGDIPEGYSVSREKKERFSLILESASTNQTSMYLCASSLSGTYNEQFFGPGTRLTVL.

The chain recombines TRBV5-1 with TRBJ2-7; 9 bases fit TRBD1. With V trimmed by 4 bases and J by 6 bases, 5 bases remained unmatched. This CDR3 has 13 amino acids. Germline CDR1 reads SGHRS; CDR2 reads YFSETQ. The CDR3 loop is CASSVGTGLEQYF. CDR3 coding DNA: TGCGCCAGCAGCGTGGGGACAGGGCTCGAGCAGTACTTC.

This chain uses TRBV7-2 with TRBJ1-4; no definite D call. Germline values: CDR1 SGHTA, CDR2 FQGNSA. This CDR3 comprises 15 residues. Trimming stripped 5 bases from V and 7 bases from J, with 17 bases between. This CDR3 reads CASSPDLPRGEKLFF. DNA of the CDR3: TGTGCCAGCAGCCCCGACTTACCTCGAGGTGAAAAACTGTTTTTT. The full variable domain, with the rest looked up from reference TRBV7-2 and TRBJ1-4, is GAGVSQSPSNKVTEKGKDVELRCDPISGHTALYWYRQSLGQGLEFLIYFQGNSAPDKSGLPSDRFSAERTGGSVSTLTIQRTQQEDSAVYLCASSPDLPRGEKLFFGSGTQLSVL.

The chain links TRBV28 to TRBJ2-2; a possible D gene is TRBD2 (5 bases). The CDR3 extends over 13 amino acids. Germline lookup yields CDR1 MDHEN and CDR2 SYDVKM. V lost 2 bases and J 7 bases, leaving 8 bases between the germline ends. As DNA, the CDR3 is TGTGCCAGCAGTTTACTAGCAATCGGGGAGCTGTTTTTT. Translated, it gives CASSLLAIGELFF.

This chain joins TRBV11-2 and TRBJ1-4; 8 nucleotides agree with TRBD1. The CDR3 extends over 15 amino acids. With 1 base clipped from V and 10 bases from J, the junction kept 8 bases outside the gene matches. The germline CDR1 and CDR2 sequences are SGHAT and FQNNGV. This CDR3 reads CASSLATGELGKLFF. In DNA form, the CDR3 reads TGTGCCAGCAGCTTAGCGACAGGGGAGTTAGGAAAACTGTTTTTT.

The gene calls are TRBV11-2 and TRBJ2-7; the D gene is possibly TRBD2 (6 bases). This CDR3 comprises 13 residues. Germline assignment: CDR1 SGHAT and CDR2 FQNNGV. The V end lost 4 bases, the J end lost 4 bases, and 11 bases lay between the germline ends. CDR3 in DNA: TGTGCCAGCAGCTCGGGACTTGAATACGAGCAGTACTTC. Its translation is CASSSGLEYEQYF.

On this clone itself: One end of the junction varies from germline; a read error may be responsible. The same CDR3 also results from other DNA sequences found in this sample. The chain is built from TRBV19 and TRBJ1-5; no clear D gene. This CDR3 contains 16 residues. The V gene's germline CDR1 is LNHDA and CDR2 SQIVND (reference sequence). For the CDR3, the DNA is TGTGCCAGCAGTAGGCCCCCGCGGGGAAGCAATCAGCCCCAGCATTTT. This translates into CASSRPPRGSNQPQHF.

This chain links TRBV7-8 with TRBJ2-1; weak D call: TRBD2 (5 bases). CDR1 is SGHVS and CDR2 is FQNEAQ in the germline V gene. The germline V and J ends were trimmed by 1 base and 8 bases, with 12 bases remaining between them. The CDR3 sequence is 14 residues long. The CDR3 protein is CASSLVGEIDEQFF. CDR3 bases: TGTGCCAGCAGCTTAGTCGGGGAGATCGATGAGCAGTTCTTC. The full variable domain, its missing parts supplied by reference TRBV7-8 and TRBJ2-1, is GAGVSQSPRYKVAKRGQDVALRCDPISGHVSLFWYQQALGQGPEFLTYFQNEAQLDKSGLPSDRFFAERPEGSVSTLKIQRTQQEDSAVYLCASSLVGEIDEQFFGPGTRLTVL.

The chain has TRBV4-1 and TRBJ2-7; 8 bases fit TRBD1. Germline V CDR1 and CDR2: MGHRA, YSYEKL. Trimming took 4 bases from V and 0 from J; bases not matched to a gene: 8. The CDR3 is 16 amino acids. The DNA of the CDR3 is TGCGCCAGCAGCCGCGCCGGGACAGGAAACTCCTACGAGCAGTACTTC. Translating it yields CASSRAGTGNSYEQYF.